These 8 T cell receptor beta chains were sequenced from one sample in a study of blood T cells in healthy people across ages. A sample-barcoded 5' primer and a J-beta primer mix were used in a second PCR of roughly 7 to 11 cycles. MiXCR, applied by TCRdb to the 5' RACE reads, yields one record per CDR3 protein. Of 500,000 to 700,000 distinct CDR3 sequences in the sample, about 30% were seen once. Sequenced sample: blood. The receptors come from a woman at least 80 years old in good health.

The sample holds a few counts of this clonotype. The chain employs TRBV14 and TRBJ1-6; 11 bases match TRBD1. In germline, CDR1 is SGHDN, CDR2 FVKESK. The length of the CDR3 is 15 residues. V dropped 3 bases and J dropped 11; count of bases not matched to a gene: 6. The CDR3 here is CASSHRTGGQAPLHF. The CDR3 coding sequence is TGTGCCAGCAGCCATAGGACAGGGGGCCAGGCACCCCTCCACTTT.

A note on this clonotype: At one end, the junction sequence differs from germline, possibly due to a read error. The V gene is TRBV7-3, the J gene TRBJ2-1; possibly TRBD1 for D (6 bases). Germline V lookup: CDR1 SGHTA, CDR2 FQGTGA. This CDR3 is built from 16 residues. CDR3 nucleotides: TGTGCCAGCAGCCTAACGCCTTGGGGGCCCTACAATGAGCGGTTCTTC. As protein: CASSLTPWGPYNERFF. Based on the CDR3 plus reference TRBV7-3 and TRBJ2-1, the full variable domain is GAGVSQTPSNKVTEKGKYVELRCDPISGHTALYWYRQSLGQGPEFLIYFQGTGAADDSGLPNDRFFAVRPEGSVSTLKIQRTERGDSAVYLCASSLTPWGPYNERFFGPGTRLTVL.

The CDR3 loop is CASSGSSGGRNEQFF. The CDR3 nucleotides are TGTGCCAGCAGTGGCTCTAGCGGGGGCCGCAATGAGCAGTTCTTC. The genes are TRBV6-1 and TRBJ2-1; 10 nucleotides match TRBD2. Germline V gene sequence: CDR1 MNHNS, CDR2 SASEGT. V was clipped by 4 bases and J by 6 bases; unmatched bases: 6. The CDR3 has 15 residues.

In its sample, this clonotype was seen many times. The chain has TRBV6-5 and TRBJ1-4, with D unresolved. CDR1 is MNHEY, CDR2 SVGAGI, per germline. The CDR3 covers 15 residues. V was pared by 4 bases and J by 4 bases, with 13 bases between. DNA of the CDR3: TGTGCCAGCAGTTGGGGAGGACTGCTTAATGAAAAACTGTTTTTT. It specifies CASSWGGLLNEKLFF.

This clonotype occurred many times. J is TRBJ2-5 and V is TRBV25-1; possibly TRBD1 for D (6 bases). Germline assignment: CDR1 MGHDK and CDR2 SYGVNS. The CDR3 has 15 amino acids. V was clipped by 2 bases and J by 3 bases, with 13 bases between them. The CDR3 DNA reads TGTGCCAGCAGTGAAGGCTGGGCAGGGGAAGAGACCCAGTACTTC. Protein: CASSEGWAGEETQYF.

The rearrangement uses TRBV20-1 and TRBJ1-1, with D unclear. In germline, CDR1 is DFQATT, CDR2 SNEGSKA (reference sequence). V was pared by 2 bases and J by 2 bases, with 12 bases between. The CDR3 extends over 14 amino acids. Here the CDR3 DNA reads TGCAGTGCTAGAATACCGGGGAAAAACACTGAAGCTTTCTTT. The encoded protein is CSARIPGKNTEAFF.

This clonotype was seen repeatedly, ten times or more. V usage is TRBV4-3 and J usage is TRBJ1-2, with 8 bases lining up with TRBD1. V lost 5 bases to trimming and J lost 0 bases; unmatched junction nucleotides: 2. In germline, CDR1 is LGHNA, CDR2 YSLEER. The CDR3 extends over 14 amino acids. In DNA, the CDR3 is TGCGCCAGCAGCTCGGGACAGGCTAACTATGGCTACACCTTC. Its translation: CASSSGQANYGYTF.

The rearrangement joins TRBV6-5 to TRBJ2-7, with 7 positions matching TRBD1. This CDR3 is 16 amino acids long. Germline CDR1 and CDR2: MNHEY and SVGAGI. The V segment lost 0 bases and the J segment 0 bases; nucleotides outside the gene matches: 5. The CDR3 loop reads CASSYSRAGGSYEQYF. CDR3 DNA sequence: TGTGCCAGCAGTTACTCGAGGGCAGGGGGCTCCTACGAGCAGTACTTC.